This TCR beta chain was retrieved from a study of CD8 T cells in ankylosing spondylitis. Study-wide points: Clones linked to disease, bearing a CD8+ phenotype, were relatively rare in peripheral blood. Matched ankylosing spondylitis synovial fluid reportedly contained a significantly enriched population of disease-linked clones. Reactive arthritis synovial fluid and blood previously showed some of these motif variants. Blood of patients with ankylosing spondylitis appeared to be characterized by a TCR beta motif of eight highly homologous variants.

This clonotype was counted a few times. Its antigen is unknown. V was trimmed by 1 base and J by 0 bases, leaving 16 bases between them. The CDR3 has 17 amino acids. The germline V gene encodes CDR1 MGHRA and CDR2 YSYEKL. Using its own MiXCR run on the 5' RACE reads, TCRdb lists one record per CDR3 protein. The sample has around 480,000 distinct CDR3 sequences; approximately 17% are singletons. Specimen: blood, either unsorted or a sorted T cell fraction (not recorded which). This TCR derives from a male donor with ankylosing spondylitis. J is TRBJ2-7 and V is TRBV4-1, with D possibly being TRBD1 (6 bases). DNA for the CDR3: TGCGCCAGCAGCCAAGCGGGCAACAGGGTTAGCTCCTACGAGCAGTACTTC. This translates into CASSQAGNRVSSYEQYF.